This T cell receptor beta chain was observed in a study of CD8 T cells in Susac syndrome. Points from the study as a whole: Only a relatively small number of individuals were included in the TCR sequencing and HLA analysis.

Random hexamers were used to reverse transcribe an amount of about 0.45 to 1 ug RNA. TCR beta CDR3 was amplified by immunoSEQ covering 54 Vbeta and 13 Jbeta. In TCRdb, the immunoSEQ multiplex PCR reads were re-called with MiXCR into one record per CDR3 protein. The repertoire holds roughly 140,000 distinct CDR3 sequences, around 94% seen once, with 0.27% in the top ten. Between the trimmed V and J ends, which lost 5 bases and 2 bases, there was a span of 13 bases. Germline V gives CDR1 MNHEY, CDR2 SMNVEV (reference sequence). This CDR3 spans 14 amino acids. As to this clonotype: What it binds is not known.

The chain has TRBV27 and TRBJ2-7; the D gene is possibly TRBD2 (5 bases). The TCR sequence derives from a human donor in good health. The sample was CD8+ T cells from PBMCs. CDR3 in DNA: TGTGCCAGCAGTCGCGGACTTCTAACCTACGAGCAGTACTTC. Its translation: CASSRGLLTYEQYF.